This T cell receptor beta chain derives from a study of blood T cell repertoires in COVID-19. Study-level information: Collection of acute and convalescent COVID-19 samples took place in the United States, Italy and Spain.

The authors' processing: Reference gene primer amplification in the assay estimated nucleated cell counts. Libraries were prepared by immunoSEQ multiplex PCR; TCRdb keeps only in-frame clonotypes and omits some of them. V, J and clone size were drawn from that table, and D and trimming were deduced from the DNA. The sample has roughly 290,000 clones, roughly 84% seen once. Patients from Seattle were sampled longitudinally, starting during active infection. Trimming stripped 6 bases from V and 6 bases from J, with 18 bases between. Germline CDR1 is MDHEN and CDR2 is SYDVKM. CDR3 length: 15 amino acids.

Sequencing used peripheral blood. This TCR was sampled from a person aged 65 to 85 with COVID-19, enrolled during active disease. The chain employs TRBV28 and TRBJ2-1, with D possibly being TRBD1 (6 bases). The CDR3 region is CASSSSTGAINEQFF. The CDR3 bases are TGTGCCAGCAGCTCCTCGACAGGAGCCATCAATGAGCAGTTCTTC.